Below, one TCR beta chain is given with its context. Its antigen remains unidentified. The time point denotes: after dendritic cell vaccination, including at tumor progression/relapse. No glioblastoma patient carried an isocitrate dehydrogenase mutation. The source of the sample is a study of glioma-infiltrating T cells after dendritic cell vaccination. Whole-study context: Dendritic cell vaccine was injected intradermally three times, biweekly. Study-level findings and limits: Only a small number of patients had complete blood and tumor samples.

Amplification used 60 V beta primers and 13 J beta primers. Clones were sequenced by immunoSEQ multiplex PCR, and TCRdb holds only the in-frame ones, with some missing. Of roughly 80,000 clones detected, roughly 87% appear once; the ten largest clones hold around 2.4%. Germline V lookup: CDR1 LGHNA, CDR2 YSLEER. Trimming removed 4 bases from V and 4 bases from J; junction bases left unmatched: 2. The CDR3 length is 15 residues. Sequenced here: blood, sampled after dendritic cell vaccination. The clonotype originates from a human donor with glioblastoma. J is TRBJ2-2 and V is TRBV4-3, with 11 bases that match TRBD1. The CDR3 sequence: CASSRGTGGTGELFF. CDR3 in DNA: TGCGCCAGCAGCCGGGGGACAGGGGGCACCGGGGAGCTGTTTTTT.